This T cell receptor beta chain was captured by sequencing in a study of T-cell reconstitution after alpha-beta-depleted transplantation in children. This clonotype was picked up one time. The CDR3 runs to 19 residues. V was pared by 3 bases and J by 6 bases, with 21 bases of the junction left unmatched. The germline V gene has CDR1 SGHRS and CDR2 YFSETQ. As it was prepared, the TCRbeta library received unique molecular identifiers. MiXCR was run by TCRdb on the PCR reads, yielding one entry per CDR3 protein. The data contain around 500,000 distinct CDR3 sequences, around 12% of them singletons. The clonotype comes from a human donor who donated a stem cell graft to a child with combined immunodeficiency. The chain uses TRBV5-1 and TRBJ2-7; TRBD1 agrees at 10 bases. Sequencing used PBMCs from the stem cell graft donor, obtained from the stem cell graft. Written as DNA, the CDR3 is TGCGCCAGCAGCTCTCACTTCTATTCGACGAGACAGGGGGCGATCGAGCAGTACTTC. As protein: CASSSHFYSTRQGAIEQYF.